This is a list of T cell receptor beta chains from one sample in a study of CD8+ T cells in alopecia areata. The method was immunoSEQ multiplex PCR; TCRdb's version includes in-frame clones alone and lacks a portion of them. This sample has under 65,000 clones, with 44% found just once. Material: NKG2D-low CD8+ T cells sorted from blood. Receptors were obtained from a human donor with alopecia areata. Both conserved end residues are part of each CDR3. The D gene is left open where the match is weak. Clone sizes are given selectively: once, few, many, or a class where the clone is expanded.

clone_size: -; v_call: TRBV7-9; j_call: TRBJ2-1; d_call: TRBD2; cdr3_aa: CASSSRGELAGVGNEQFF; cdr3_nt: TGTGCCAGCAGCTCCCGTGGTGAGCTAGCGGGAGTTGGCAATGAGCAGTTCTTC
clone_size: few; v_call: TRBV29-1; j_call: TRBJ2-5; d_call: -; cdr3_aa: CSVVRTSLPTETQYF; cdr3_nt: TGCAGCGTTGTAAGGACCTCCCTCCCAACAGAGACCCAGTACTTC
clone_size: few; v_call: TRBV29-1; j_call: TRBJ2-1; d_call: -; cdr3_aa: CSVVGRGGSLLDNEQFF; cdr3_nt: TGCAGCGTTGTCGGCCGTGGGGGATCCCTATTGGACAATGAGCAGTTCTTC
clone_size: -; v_call: TRBV7-8; j_call: TRBJ2-2; d_call: -; cdr3_aa: CASSGSGELFF; cdr3_nt: TGTGCCAGCAGCGGGTCCGGGGAGCTGTTTTTT
clone_size: -; v_call: TRBV27; j_call: TRBJ2-7; d_call: -; cdr3_aa: CASSLSGTGTYEQYF; cdr3_nt: TGTGCCAGCAGTTTATCCGGGACTGGAACCTACGAGCAGTACTTC
clone_size: -; v_call: TRBV7-9; j_call: TRBJ1-1; d_call: -; cdr3_aa: CASSLRQQGDTEAFF; cdr3_nt: TGTGCCAGCAGCTTAAGGCAACAGGGAGACACTGAAGCTTTCTTT
clone_size: -; v_call: TRBV25-1; j_call: TRBJ2-7; d_call: -; cdr3_aa: CASGDIPGTGEQYF; cdr3_nt: TGTGCCAGCGGGGACATTCCGGGCACGGGCGAGCAGTACTTC
clone_size: few; v_call: TRBV28; j_call: TRBJ2-1; d_call: TRBD2; cdr3_aa: CASSDHSGTWLDEQFF; cdr3_nt: TGTGCCAGCAGTGATCATAGCGGGACCTGGTTGGATGAGCAGTTCTTC
clone_size: -; v_call: TRBV9; j_call: TRBJ2-1; d_call: -; cdr3_aa: CASSVTREQFF; cdr3_nt: TGTGCCAGCAGCGTAACGCGAGAGCAGTTCTTC
clone_size: -; v_call: TRBV29-1; j_call: TRBJ2-1; d_call: -; cdr3_aa: CSVEGLPPEQYHSYNEQFF; cdr3_nt: TGCAGCGTTGAAGGCCTTCCTCCTGAACAGTACCACTCCTACAATGAGCAGTTCTTC
clone_size: -; v_call: TRBV6-5; j_call: TRBJ2-1; d_call: -; cdr3_aa: CASSFGSYNEQFF; cdr3_nt: TGTGCCAGCAGTTTCGGCTCCTACAATGAGCAGTTCTTC
clone_size: few; v_call: TRBV27; j_call: TRBJ1-1; d_call: -; cdr3_aa: CASSLFTGTEAFF; cdr3_nt: TGTGCCAGCAGTTTATTTACAGGGACTGAAGCTTTCTTT
clone_size: -; v_call: TRBV29-1; j_call: TRBJ1-4; d_call: -; cdr3_aa: CSVEVTGRRNEKLFF; cdr3_nt: TGCAGCGTTGAAGTAACAGGGAGAAGGAATGAAAAACTGTTTTTT
clone_size: -; v_call: TRBV4-1; j_call: TRBJ2-1; d_call: TRBD1; cdr3_aa: CASSSPGQGMVEQFF; cdr3_nt: TGCGCCAGCAGCTCTCCGGGACAGGGGATGGTTGAGCAGTTCTTC